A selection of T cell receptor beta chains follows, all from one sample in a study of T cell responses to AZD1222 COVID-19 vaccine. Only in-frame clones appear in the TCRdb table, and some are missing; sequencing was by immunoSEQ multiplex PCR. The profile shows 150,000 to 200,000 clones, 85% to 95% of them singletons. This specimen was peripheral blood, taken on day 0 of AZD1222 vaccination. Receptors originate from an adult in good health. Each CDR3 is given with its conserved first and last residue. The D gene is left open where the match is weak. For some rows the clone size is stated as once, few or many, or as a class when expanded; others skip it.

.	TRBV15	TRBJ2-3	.	CATSRAGRTTDTQYF	TGTGCCACCAGCAGAGCAGGGCGCACCACAGATACGCAGTATTTT
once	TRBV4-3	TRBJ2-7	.	CASSQDLGRGANEQYF	TGCGCCAGCAGCCAAGATTTGGGCAGGGGGGCGAACGAGCAGTACTTC
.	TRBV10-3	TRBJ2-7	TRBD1	CAISGGQGKYEQYF	TGTGCCATCAGTGGCGGACAGGGGAAATACGAGCAGTACTTC
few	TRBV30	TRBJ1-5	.	CAWSVGTAYQPQHF	TGTGCCTGGAGTGTAGGAACAGCGTATCAGCCCCAGCATTTT
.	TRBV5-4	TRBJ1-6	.	CASSLALAGDFNSPLHF	TGTGCCAGCAGCTTGGCCTTGGCAGGGGACTTCAATTCACCCCTCCACTTT
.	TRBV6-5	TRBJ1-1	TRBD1	CASSYLAGGSVPEAFF	TGTGCCAGCAGTTACTTGGCAGGGGGCTCGGTACCTGAAGCTTTCTTT
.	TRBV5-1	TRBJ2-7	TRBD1	CASSSGTGKLEQYF	TGCGCCAGCAGCTCCGGGACAGGGAAGCTCGAGCAGTACTTC
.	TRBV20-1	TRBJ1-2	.	CSAMRGDNYTF	TGCAGTGCTATGAGAGGGGACAACTACACCTTC
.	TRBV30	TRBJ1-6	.	CAWNPTNMGSPLHF	TGTGCCTGGAACCCAACTAATATGGGATCACCCCTCCACTTT
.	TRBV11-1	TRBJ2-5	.	CASSLGRQETQYF	TGTGCCAGCAGCTTAGGCCGTCAAGAGACCCAGTACTTC
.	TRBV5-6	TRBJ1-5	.	CASSDRPTQPQHF	TGTGCCAGCAGCGACAGGCCGACTCAGCCCCAGCATTTT
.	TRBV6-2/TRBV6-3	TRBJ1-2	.	CASSYSTTEPFNYGYTF	TGTGCCAGCAGTTACTCCACGACAGAGCCCTTTAACTATGGCTACACCTTC
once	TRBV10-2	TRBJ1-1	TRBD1	CASRETGGSGAFF	TGCGCCAGCAGGGAGACAGGGGGGAGTGGAGCTTTCTTT
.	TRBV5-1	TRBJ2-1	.	CASSLVGGLYNEQFF	TGCGCCAGCAGCTTGGTGGGGGGTCTGTACAATGAGCAGTTCTTC
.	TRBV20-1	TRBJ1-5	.	CSASRLGLQRNQPQHF	TGCAGTGCTAGTCGTTTAGGGCTCCAACGCAATCAGCCCCAGCATTTT
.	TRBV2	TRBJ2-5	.	CASSEAPGGQETQYF	TGTGCCAGCAGTGAAGCGCCGGGTGGCCAAGAGACCCAGTACTTC
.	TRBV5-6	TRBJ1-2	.	CASSLSMGSGLGYTF	TGTGCCAGCAGCTTGTCCATGGGATCGGGGCTAGGCTACACCTTC
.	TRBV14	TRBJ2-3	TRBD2	CASSRGGGHTDTQYF	TGTGCCAGCAGCCGCGGGGGGGGACACACAGATACGCAGTATTTT
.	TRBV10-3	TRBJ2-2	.	CAISDMSGSGELFF	TGTGCCATCAGTGATATGTCAGGGTCCGGGGAGCTGTTTTTT
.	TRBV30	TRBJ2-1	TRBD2	CAWSVLSSGGQPQFF	TGTGCCTGGAGTGTATTGTCTAGCGGGGGGCAGCCGCAGTTCTTC
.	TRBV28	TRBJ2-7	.	CASSLVFREQYF	TGTGCCAGCAGTTTAGTCTTCCGGGAGCAGTACTTC
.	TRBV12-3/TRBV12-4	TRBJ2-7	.	CASMKRATYEQYF	TGTGCCAGCATGAAGCGGGCCACCTACGAGCAGTACTTC
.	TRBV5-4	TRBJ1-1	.	CASSLLDVKRSDTEAFF	TGTGCCAGCAGCTTGCTGGACGTAAAGAGGTCGGACACTGAAGCTTTCTTT
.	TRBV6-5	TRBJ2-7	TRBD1	CASTDRALSYEQYF	TGTGCCAGCACCGACAGGGCACTCTCCTACGAGCAGTACTTC
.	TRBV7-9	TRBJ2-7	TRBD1	CASSTPGGGEQYF	TGTGCCAGCAGCACGCCAGGGGGCGGCGAGCAGTACTTC
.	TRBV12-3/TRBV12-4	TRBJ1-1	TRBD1	CASSTDRGAFF	TGTGCCAGCAGTACCGACAGGGGGGCTTTCTTT
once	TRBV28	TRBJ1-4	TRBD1	CASSLTRDRGPDGEKLFF	TGTGCCAGCAGCCTTACCCGGGACAGGGGGCCGGACGGGGAAAAACTGTTTTTT
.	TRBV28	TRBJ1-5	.	CASRQAYSNQPQHF	TGTGCCAGCAGGCAAGCCTATAGCAATCAGCCCCAGCATTTT
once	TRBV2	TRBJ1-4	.	CASSLDRFDEKLFF	TGTGCCAGCAGTCTTGACAGATTTGATGAAAAACTGTTTTTT
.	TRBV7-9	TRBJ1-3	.	CASSLGGGNTIYF	TGTGCCAGCAGCTTAGGCGGAGGAAACACCATATATTTT
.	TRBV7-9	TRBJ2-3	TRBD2	CASSVTSGTDTQYF	TGTGCCAGCAGCGTCACTAGCGGCACAGATACGCAGTATTTT
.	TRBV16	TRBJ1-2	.	CASRAKVSVQPFSYGYTF	TGTGCCAGCAGAGCCAAGGTTTCGGTGCAACCATTCAGCTATGGCTACACCTTC
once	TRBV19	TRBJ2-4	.	CASSSLRGATEPLAKNIQYF	TGTGCCAGTAGTTCCCTTAGGGGGGCGACAGAACCACTAGCCAAAAACATTCAGTACTTC
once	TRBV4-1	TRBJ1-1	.	CASSSRALNTVNTEAFF	TGCGCCAGCAGCTCCCGGGCCCTCAACACAGTTAACACTGAAGCTTTCTTT
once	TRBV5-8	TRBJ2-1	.	CASSPNVGAPGYNEQFF	TGTGCCAGCAGCCCGAACGTGGGGGCCCCGGGATACAATGAGCAGTTCTTC
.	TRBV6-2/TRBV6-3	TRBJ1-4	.	CASSRARGEKLFF	TGTGCCAGCAGTAGAGCGAGAGGTGAAAAACTGTTTTTT
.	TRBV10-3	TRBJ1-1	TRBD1	CAISTGQALLAEAFF	TGTGCCATCAGTACAGGACAGGCCCTCCTGGCTGAAGCTTTCTTT
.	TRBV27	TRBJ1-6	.	CASSLQPVKSPLHF	TGTGCCAGCAGCCTACAGCCTGTTAAATCACCCCTCCACTTT
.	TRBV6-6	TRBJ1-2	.	CASSPFGGPMGGYTF	TGTGCCAGCAGCCCATTTGGGGGGCCCATGGGTGGCTACACCTTC
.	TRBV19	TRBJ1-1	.	CASSDRGPYTEAFF	TGTGCCAGTAGTGACCGAGGCCCATACACTGAAGCTTTCTTT
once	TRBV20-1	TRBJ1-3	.	CSAIGGNTIYF	TGCAGTGCTATAGGGGGAAACACCATATATTTT
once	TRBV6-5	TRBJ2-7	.	CASTPGGNEQYF	TGTGCCAGCACCCCCGGGGGTAACGAGCAGTACTTC
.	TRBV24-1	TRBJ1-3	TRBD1	CATSPGTAGNTIYF	TGTGCCACCAGCCCCGGGACAGCGGGAAACACCATATATTTT